This T cell receptor (beta chain) was recorded in a study of radiotherapy plus CTLA-4 blockade in lung cancer. Assay: immunoSEQ multiplex PCR; the TCRdb copy retains only in-frame clones and omits some. Here the sample spans 75,000 to 100,000 clones, roughly 79% being singletons. Germline CDR1 SNHLY, CDR2 FYNNEI. This CDR3 has 16 residues. With 6 bases removed from V and 2 bases from J, the gap between germline ends came to 16 bases. Sample: peripheral blood, taken from a patient treated with radiotherapy plus ipilimumab. The TCR was taken from a human donor with non-small cell lung cancer who had a partial response to radiotherapy plus ipilimumab. Some clones in this sample may be carry-over from other donors' samples. This sequence joins TRBV2 and TRBJ1-4, with D tentatively TRBD1 (5 bases). CDR3 in amino acids: CASRETRVLTNEKLFF. The CDR3 DNA reads TGTGCCAGCAGGGAAACCAGGGTTCTCACTAATGAAAAACTGTTTTTT. Full variable domain (remainder filled in from reference TRBV2 and TRBJ1-4): EPEVTQTPSHQVTQMGQEVILRCVPISNHLYFYWYRQILGQKVEFLVSFYNNEISEKSEIFDDQFSVERPDGSNFTLKIRSTKLEDSAMYFCASRETRVLTNEKLFFGSGTQLSVL.